This entry concerns a single TCR beta chain. Enrolment of Seattle patients took place during active infection, and they were followed longitudinally. The data derive from a study of blood T cell repertoires in COVID-19. Assay: immunoSEQ multiplex PCR; the TCRdb copy retains only in-frame clones and omits some. The sample has hundreds of thousands of clones, just under 90% seen once. After removal of 7 bases from V and 0 bases from J, the junction contained 5 bases not matched to a gene. The CDR3 extends over 14 amino acids. Germline-derived CDR1 and CDR2 are MNHNY and SVGAGI (reference sequence). Specimen: peripheral blood. This sequence joins TRBV6-6 and TRBJ1-1, with TRBD1 matching over 7 bases. This receptor was obtained from a woman aged 25 to 39 with COVID-19, enrolled during active disease. Written as DNA, the CDR3 is TGTGCCAGCAAAACAGGGGACATGAACACTGAAGCTTTCTTT. It specifies CASKTGDMNTEAFF.